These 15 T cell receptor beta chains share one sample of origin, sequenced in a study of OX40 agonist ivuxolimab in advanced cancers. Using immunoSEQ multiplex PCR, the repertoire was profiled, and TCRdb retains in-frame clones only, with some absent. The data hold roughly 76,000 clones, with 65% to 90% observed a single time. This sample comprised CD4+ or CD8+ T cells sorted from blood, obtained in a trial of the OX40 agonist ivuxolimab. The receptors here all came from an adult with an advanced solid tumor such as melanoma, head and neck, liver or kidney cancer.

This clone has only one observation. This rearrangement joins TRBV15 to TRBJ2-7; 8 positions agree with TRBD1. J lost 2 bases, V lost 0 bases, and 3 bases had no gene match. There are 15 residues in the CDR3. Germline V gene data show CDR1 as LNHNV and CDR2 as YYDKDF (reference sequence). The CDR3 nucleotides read TGTGCCACCAGCAGAGATGGGACAGGTACCTACGAGCAGTACTTC. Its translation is CATSRDGTGTYEQYF.

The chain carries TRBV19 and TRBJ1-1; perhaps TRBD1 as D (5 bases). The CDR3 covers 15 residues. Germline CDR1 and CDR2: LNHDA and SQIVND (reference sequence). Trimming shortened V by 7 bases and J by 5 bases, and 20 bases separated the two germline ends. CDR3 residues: CASTPGKGIATEAFF. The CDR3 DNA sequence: TGTGCCAGTACCCCAGGGAAAGGGATCGCTACTGAAGCTTTCTTT.

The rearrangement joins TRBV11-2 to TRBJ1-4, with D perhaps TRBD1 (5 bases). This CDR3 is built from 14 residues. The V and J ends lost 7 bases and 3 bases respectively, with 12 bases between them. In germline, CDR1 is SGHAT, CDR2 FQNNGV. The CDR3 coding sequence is TGTGCCAGCAAACCGCGGGGGGCTAATGAAAAACTGTTTTTT. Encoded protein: CASKPRGANEKLFF.

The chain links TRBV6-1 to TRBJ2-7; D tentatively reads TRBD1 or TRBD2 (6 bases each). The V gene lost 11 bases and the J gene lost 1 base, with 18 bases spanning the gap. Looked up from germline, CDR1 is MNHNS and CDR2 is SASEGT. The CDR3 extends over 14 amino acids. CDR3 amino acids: CALRGRERSYEQYF. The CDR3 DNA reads TGTGCCCTTCGGGGGCGGGAAAGATCCTACGAGCAGTACTTC.

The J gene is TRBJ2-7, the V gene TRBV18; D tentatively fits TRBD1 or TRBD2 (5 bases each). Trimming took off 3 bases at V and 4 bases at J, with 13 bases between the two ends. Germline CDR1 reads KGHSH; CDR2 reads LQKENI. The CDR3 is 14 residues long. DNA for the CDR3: TGTGCCAGCTCACCTGAAGGGACGGCTTACGAGCAGTACTTC. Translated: CASSPEGTAYEQYF.

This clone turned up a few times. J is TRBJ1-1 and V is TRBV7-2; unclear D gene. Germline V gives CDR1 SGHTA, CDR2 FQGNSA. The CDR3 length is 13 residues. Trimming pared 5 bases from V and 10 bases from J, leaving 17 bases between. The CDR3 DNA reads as TGTGCCAGCAGCGCACTTTTTGACGGAGTAGCTTTCTTT. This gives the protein CASSALFDGVAFF. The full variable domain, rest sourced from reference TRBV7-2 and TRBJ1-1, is GAGVSQSPSNKVTEKGKDVELRCDPISGHTALYWYRQSLGQGLEFLIYFQGNSAPDKSGLPSDRFSAERTGGSVSTLTIQRTQQEDSAVYLCASSALFDGVAFFGQGTRLTVV.

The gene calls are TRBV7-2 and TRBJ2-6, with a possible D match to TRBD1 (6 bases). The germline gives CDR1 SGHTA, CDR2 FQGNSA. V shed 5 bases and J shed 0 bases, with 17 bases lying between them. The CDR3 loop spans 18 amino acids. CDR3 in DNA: TGTGCCAGCAGCCGACAGGATCCACGAAGCTCTGGGGCCAACGTCCTGACTTTC. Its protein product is CASSRQDPRSSGANVLTF.

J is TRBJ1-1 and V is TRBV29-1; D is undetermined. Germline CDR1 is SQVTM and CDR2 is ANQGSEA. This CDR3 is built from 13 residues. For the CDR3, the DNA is TGCATTGGAGTGGCGGCGACGAACACTGAAGCTTTCTTT. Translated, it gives CIGVAATNTEAFF.

CDR3 sequence (DNA): TGTGCCAGCAGCCGGACAGTTCAAGAGACCCAGTACTTC. Encoded protein: CASSRTVQETQYF. The gene calls are TRBV11-3 and TRBJ2-5; D may be TRBD1 (6 bases). This CDR3 spans 13 amino acids. With 5 bases removed from V and 2 bases from J, the gap between germline ends came to 9 bases. Germline CDR1 is SGHNT and CDR2 is YENEEA. Full variable domain (missing parts from reference TRBV11-3 and TRBJ2-5): EAGVVQSPRYKIIEKKQPVAFWCNPISGHNTLYWYLQNLGQGPELLIRYENEEAVDDSQLPKDRFSAERLKGVDSTLKIQPAELGDSAVYLCASSRTVQETQYFGPGTRLLVL.

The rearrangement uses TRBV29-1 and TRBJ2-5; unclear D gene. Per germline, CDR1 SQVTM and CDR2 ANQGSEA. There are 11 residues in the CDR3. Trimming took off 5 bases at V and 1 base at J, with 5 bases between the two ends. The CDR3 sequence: CSVSIQETQYF. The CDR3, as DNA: TGCAGCGTTTCCATCCAAGAGACCCAGTACTTC.

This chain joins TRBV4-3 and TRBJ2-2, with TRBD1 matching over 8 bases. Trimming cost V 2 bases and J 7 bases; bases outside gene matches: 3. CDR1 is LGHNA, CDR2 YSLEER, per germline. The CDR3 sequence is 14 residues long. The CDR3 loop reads CASSQRQGNGELFF. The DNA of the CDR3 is TGCGCCAGCAGCCAAAGACAGGGGAACGGGGAGCTGTTTTTT.

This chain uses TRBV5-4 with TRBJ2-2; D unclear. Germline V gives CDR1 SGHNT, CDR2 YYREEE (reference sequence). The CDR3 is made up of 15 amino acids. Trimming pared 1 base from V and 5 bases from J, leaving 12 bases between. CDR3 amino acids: CASSLTAFGTGELFF. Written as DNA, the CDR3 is TGTGCCAGCAGCTTGACAGCGTTCGGGACCGGGGAGCTGTTTTTT.

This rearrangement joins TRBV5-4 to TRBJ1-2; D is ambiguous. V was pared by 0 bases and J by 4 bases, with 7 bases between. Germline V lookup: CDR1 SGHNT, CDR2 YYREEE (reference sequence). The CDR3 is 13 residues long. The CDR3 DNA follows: TGTGCCAGCAGCTTGGGTATGGGCTATGGCTACACCTTC. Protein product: CASSLGMGYGYTF.

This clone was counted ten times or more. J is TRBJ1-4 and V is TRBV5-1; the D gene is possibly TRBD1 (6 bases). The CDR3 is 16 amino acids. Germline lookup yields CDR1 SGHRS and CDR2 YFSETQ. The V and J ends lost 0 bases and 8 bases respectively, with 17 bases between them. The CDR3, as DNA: TGCGCCAGCAGCTTGGAGGGGGTTAGATATAAAGAAAAACTGTTTTTT. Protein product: CASSLEGVRYKEKLFF.

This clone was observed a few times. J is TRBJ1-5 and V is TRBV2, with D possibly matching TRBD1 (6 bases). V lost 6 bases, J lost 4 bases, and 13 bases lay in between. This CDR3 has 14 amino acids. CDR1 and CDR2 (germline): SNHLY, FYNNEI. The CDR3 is CASSYTRGNQPQHF. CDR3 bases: TGTGCCAGCAGCTATACCAGGGGTAATCAGCCCCAGCATTTT. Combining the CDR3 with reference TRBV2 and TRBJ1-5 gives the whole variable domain EPEVTQTPSHQVTQMGQEVILRCVPISNHLYFYWYRQILGQKVEFLVSFYNNEISEKSEIFDDQFSVERPDGSNFTLKIRSTKLEDSAMYFCASSYTRGNQPQHFGDGTRLSIL.